What follows describes a single TCR beta chain. Its antigen remains unidentified. These data come from a study of T cells in Graves' hyperthyroidism and ophthalmopathy. Germline assignment: CDR1 MNHNS and CDR2 SASEGT. CDR3 length equals 14 residues. V shed 6 bases and J shed 3 bases, with 14 bases lying between them. Study-wide findings and caveats: Ophthalmopathy, which appeared later, was predicted by the model a median approximately 6 months before onset. The blood repertoire included most of the expanded thyroid clonotypes above 0.001. In the analysis, a 13 V-J model separated ophthalmopathy from stable hyperthyroidism.

Researchers amplified the TCR beta CDR3 regions from RNA transcripts. When the TCR CDR3 underwent first-round RT-PCR, the HTBI primer set was used. TCRdb re-derived calls from the multiplex PCR reads in MiXCR, one entry per CDR3 protein. The data contain approximately 700,000 distinct CDR3 sequences, just under 45% of them singletons. The sample was peripheral blood or thyroid tissue (not recorded which). This TCR was recovered from an adult man with Graves' disease, either hyperthyroidism or ophthalmopathy (not recorded which). This sequence joins TRBV6-1 and TRBJ1-2; D is uncertain. The CDR3 DNA follows: TGTGCCAGCAGACCGGCGGGCTTCGACTATGGCTACACCTTC. It encodes CASRPAGFDYGYTF.